A selection of T cell receptor beta chains follows, all from one sample in a study of cytomegalovirus exposure and HLA in healthy donors. Profiled with immunoSEQ multiplex PCR; TCRdb holds only in-frame clones, not every one. The repertoire holds 110,000 to 150,000 clones, with more than 85% as singletons. Sequencing was done on a sample of PBMCs. These receptors originate from a man aged 18 to 29 in good health and CMV-seronegative. CDR3s include the opening cysteine and the closing phenylalanine or tryptophan. D genes are given only for firm matches.

V gene | D gene | CDR3 length | CDR3 protein
TRBV7-9 | . | 15 | CASRLNSGTPGELFF
TRBV5-4 | TRBD1 | 15 | CASSWGSTGGNTIYF
TRBV7-9 | . | 16 | CASSSKGGAGGNTIYF
TRBV11-3 | TRBD2 | 16 | CASSLLSSGSHNEQFF
TRBV11-2 | TRBD2 | 13 | CASSSRLAGEVFF
TRBV7-8 | TRBD1 | 14 | CASSPRTGNTEAFF
TRBV7-9 | . | 19 | CASSPPSGVVGGAVETQYF
TRBV6-6 | TRBD1 | 15 | CASSYPTGGRNTIYF
TRBV11-2 | TRBD2 | 17 | CASSSEGDYSRGRGQFF
TRBV11-2 | TRBD2 | 15 | CASSPASGAYNEQFF
TRBV5-1 | TRBD1 | 17 | CASSALPQGAVNTEAFF
TRBV11-3 | . | 14 | CASSLMDRGNTIYF
TRBV30 | TRBD1 | 15 | CAWSTGQGANYGYTF
TRBV2 | . | 14 | CASSEGAGWVVQYF
TRBV5-1 | . | 11 | CASREATEAFF
TRBV19 | . | 15 | CATRGSVLSYNEQFF
TRBV6-5 | TRBD1 | 15 | CASRRQGAITGELFF
TRBV27 | . | 14 | CASSFAGGDYGYTF
TRBV5-1 | . | 15 | CASSLVGGHTGELFF
TRBV19 | TRBD2 | 16 | CASSIERLAGVETQYF
TRBV7-9 | . | 16 | CASTLLGRGGQETQYF
TRBV5-4 | . | 15 | CASSLDRAGTGELFF
TRBV7-6 | . | 13 | CASSRGPRNEQFF
TRBV6-5 | . | 15 | CASSPGSHSNQPQHF
TRBV5-1 | TRBD1 | 13 | CASSQATGLRNTF
TRBV19 | . | 15 | CASSPGLRGGYGYTF
TRBV9 | TRBD1 | 16 | CASSVRGQAASYEQYF
TRBV13 | . | 13 | CASSLTRGTEAFF
TRBV11-3 | . | 16 | CASSLDEGGNGGEQFF
TRBV5-6 | TRBD2 | 13 | CASSGLASNEQFF
TRBV5-6 | TRBD2 | 15 | CASSMTSGLSGEQFF
TRBV5-8 | . | 14 | CASSRGLSSYEQYF
TRBV19 | . | 19 | CASSIARPERRVAKNIQYF
TRBV15 | . | 16 | CATSRDGRGWTGELFF
TRBV27 | TRBD2 | 18 | CASSSLAGGDLLGNEQFF
TRBV12-5 | TRBD2 | 16 | CASGLATGLVPNEQFF
TRBV9 | . | 15 | CASSVGDRGGYEQYF
TRBV7-9 | . | 14 | CASSPRGSADTQYF
TRBV6-6 | TRBD2 | 16 | CASSYSGTSGHNEQFF
TRBV5-4 | . | 14 | CASSTGQTQETQYF
TRBV27 | . | 12 | CASSLRGAAPYF
TRBV6-1 | TRBD2 | 16 | CASSEMLQAGGSTQYF
TRBV19 | . | 14 | CASSIGGTGETQYF
TRBV7-2 | . | 13 | CASSPSYQETQYF
TRBV11-3 | TRBD2 | 16 | CASSTQREVPRETQYF
TRBV30 | TRBD1 | 14 | CAWSRGQGRQPQHF
TRBV6-1 | . | 17 | CASSEGIWAYSGNTIYF
TRBV6-5 | TRBD1 | 15 | CASSWGQGGNEKLFF
TRBV7-9 | TRBD2 | 17 | CASSPRGLAGVVGELFF
TRBV9 | TRBD1 | 15 | CASSAGQGLEYGYTF
TRBV4-1 | TRBD1 | 18 | CASSQDAPGTGYGNTIYF
TRBV25-1 | TRBD2 | 17 | CASSEFWRLAGAETQYF
TRBV4-3 | . | 19 | CASSQVGIGAGRDQETQYF
TRBV6-5 | TRBD1 | 15 | CASSSRGLVGTEAFF
TRBV18 | TRBD2 | 18 | CASSPTSVGSGSYNEQFF
TRBV5-1 | . | 15 | CASSLDGDSNQPQHF
TRBV19 | . | 13 | CASSIGSFNEQFF